The 24 T cell receptor beta chains reported below all come from one sample, sequenced in a study of CD8+ T cells in alopecia areata. The treatment: oral pan-JAK inhibitor, 5-10 mg twice daily. Sequencing used cDNA as its template, made by extracting RNA and reverse transcribing it. TCRdb keeps only in-frame clones here, not all; method: immunoSEQ multiplex PCR. The repertoire includes 90,000 to 150,000 clones, roughly 58% of them detected once, and 25% to 35% sits in the top ten. The starting material was CD8+ T cells sorted from blood, obtained at week 4, from a patient treated with tofacitinib. All receptors come from a human donor with alopecia areata.

The chain has TRBV28 and TRBJ2-3, with D uncertain. CDR1 is MDHEN, CDR2 SYDVKM, per germline. The CDR3 length is 14 residues. With 5 bases removed from V and 2 bases from J, the gap between germline ends came to 11 bases. This CDR3 reads CASSTWTSTDTQYF. Written as DNA, the CDR3 is TGTGCCAGCAGTACATGGACCTCCACAGATACGCAGTATTTT. Complete variable domain (other parts from reference TRBV28 and TRBJ2-3): DVKVTQSSRYLVKRTGEKVFLECVQDMDHENMFWYRQDPGLGLRLIYFSYDVKMKEKGDIPEGYSVSREKKERFSLILESASTNQTSMYLCASSTWTSTDTQYFGPGTRLTVL.

This sequence joins TRBV7-9 and TRBJ1-2; possible D gene TRBD1, 6 bases. The germline V gene has CDR1 SEHNR and CDR2 FQNEAQ (reference sequence). This CDR3 is 10 amino acids long. The CDR3 protein is CAITGHGYTF. The DNA for the CDR3 is TGTGCAATCACAGGGCATGGCTACACCTTC. The variable domain in full, completed from reference TRBV7-9 and TRBJ1-2, reads DTGVSQNPRHKITKRGQNVTFRCDPISEHNRLYWYRQTLGQGPEFLTYFQNEAQLEKSRLLSDRFSAERPKGSFSTLEIQRTEQGDSAMYLCAITGHGYTFGSGTRLTVV.

The rearrangement uses TRBV6-5 and TRBJ1-5, with 9 bases aligning to TRBD1. With 4 bases clipped from V and 15 bases from J, the junction kept 10 bases outside the gene matches. Germline loops: CDR1 MNHEY, CDR2 SVGAGI. This CDR3 comprises 13 residues. CDR3 region: CASSSAGDRVTHF. The CDR3 coding sequence is TGTGCCAGCAGTTCTGCCGGGGACAGGGTTACGCATTTT.

The chain has TRBV6-5 and TRBJ2-7, with D maybe TRBD2 (6 bases). Germline V gene sequence: CDR1 MNHEY, CDR2 SVGAGI. V was trimmed by 5 bases and J by 0 bases, leaving 11 bases between them. There are 14 residues in the CDR3. This CDR3 is CASSVPGSSYEQYF. DNA for the CDR3: TGTGCCAGCAGTGTTCCCGGGAGCTCCTACGAGCAGTACTTC.

The rearrangement links TRBV15 to TRBJ2-5; possibly TRBD1 for D (5 bases). This CDR3 is 15 amino acids long. Trimming shortened V by 0 bases and J by 1 base, and 9 bases separated the two germline ends. Germline loops: CDR1 LNHNV, CDR2 YYDKDF (reference sequence). In DNA form, the CDR3 reads TGTGCCACCAGCAGAGACAGGGCCATCCAAGAGACCCAGTACTTC. It translates to CATSRDRAIQETQYF. The full variable domain, completed using reference TRBV15 and TRBJ2-5, is DAMVIQNPRYQVTQFGKPVTLSCSQTLNHNVMYWYQQKSSQAPKLLFHYYDKDFNNEADTPDNFQSRRPNTSFCFLDIRSPGLGDTAMYLCATSRDRAIQETQYFGPGTRLLVL.

This clone showed up just a few times. V gene TRBV30 combines with J gene TRBJ1-1; D gene ambiguous. The CDR3 is made up of 11 amino acids. V was trimmed by 5 bases and J by 12 bases, leaving 16 bases between them. The V gene's germline CDR1 is GTSNPN and CDR2 SVGIG (reference sequence). The CDR3 loop is CAWHGPPESFF. The CDR3 region has the DNA TGTGCCTGGCACGGGCCCCCCGAATCTTTCTTT.

This clone was recorded only once. The rearrangement links TRBV27 to TRBJ1-6; unclear D gene. The length of the CDR3 is 14 residues. Germline CDR1 and CDR2: MNHEY and SMNVEV (reference sequence). V was shortened by 5 bases and J by 7 bases, with 12 bases between the two germline ends. The CDR3 spells CASSLNIPNSPLHF. As DNA, the CDR3 is TGTGCCAGCAGTCTAAACATCCCGAATTCACCCCTCCACTTT.

The chain combines TRBV29-1 with TRBJ2-7, with 12 bases fitting TRBD1. Trimming took 7 bases from V and 2 from J; bases not matched to a gene: 6. Germline V gene data show CDR1 as SQVTM and CDR2 as ANQGSEA. The CDR3 length is 14 residues. In DNA, the CDR3 is TGCAGCGCCGCCGGGACAGGGGGCCCCTACGAGCAGTACTTC. Protein sequence: CSAAGTGGPYEQYF.

This chain uses TRBV27 with TRBJ1-2, with a possible D match to TRBD1 (6 bases). This CDR3 region has 13 residues. Trimming shortened V by 5 bases and J by 2 bases, and 9 bases separated the two germline ends. Germline assignment: CDR1 MNHEY and CDR2 SMNVEV (reference sequence). This CDR3 is CASSVTGNYGYTF. As DNA, the CDR3 is TGTGCCAGCAGTGTCACAGGGAACTATGGCTACACCTTC.

V and J are TRBV30 and TRBJ2-2, with 7 bases lining up with TRBD1. Germline-derived CDR1 and CDR2 are GTSNPN and SVGIG (reference sequence). The CDR3 covers 13 residues. The V and J ends lost 2 bases and 8 bases, in that order; junction bases with no gene match: 5. Here the CDR3 DNA reads TGTGCCTGGAGTTTCACGGGACAGGGGGAGCTGTTTTTT. Translated: CAWSFTGQGELFF.

The V call is TRBV7-9, the J call TRBJ2-3; D gene ambiguous. The CDR3 consists of 12 residues. V lost 7 bases and J 2 bases, leaving 7 bases between the germline ends. CDR1 and CDR2 from the germline V gene are SEHNR and FQNEAQ (reference sequence). CDR3 loop: CASTRPTDTQYF. The CDR3 DNA reads TGTGCCAGCACCCGCCCCACAGATACGCAGTATTTT.

J is TRBJ1-2 and V is TRBV29-1; D unclear. The CDR3 consists of 12 residues. V lost 7 bases and J 6 bases, leaving 15 bases between the germline ends. The germline V gene has CDR1 SQVTM and CDR2 ANQGSEA. The CDR3 coding sequence is TGCAGCGCTACCGGGGAATGGGATGGCTACACCTTC. Protein sequence: CSATGEWDGYTF.

This clone was observed a handful of times. The V call is TRBV19, the J call TRBJ2-5; 10 bases are shared with TRBD2. Germline CDR1 is LNHDA and CDR2 is SQIVND (reference sequence). Losses at the gene ends were 4 bases for V and 1 base for J; bases not matched to a gene: 3. The CDR3 is 15 amino acids. The CDR3 DNA follows: TGTGCCAGTAGTAACTGGACTAGCGGCCAAGAGACCCAGTACTTC. It specifies CASSNWTSGQETQYF. The full variable domain, completed using reference TRBV19 and TRBJ2-5, is DGGITQSPKYLFRKEGQNVTLSCEQNLNHDAMYWYRQDPGQGLRLIYYSQIVNDFQKGDIAEGYSVSREKKESFPLTVTSAQKNPTAFYLCASSNWTSGQETQYFGPGTRLLVL.

Only a few counts were recorded for this clone. This rearrangement joins TRBV4-1 to TRBJ1-1; 7 bases fit TRBD1. Germline values: CDR1 MGHRA, CDR2 YSYEKL. V gave up 4 bases and J gave up 6 bases; unmatched junction bases: 2. CDR3 length: 12 residues. Here the CDR3 reads CASSRGTAEAFF. The CDR3 region has the DNA TGCGCCAGCAGCCGCGGGACAGCTGAAGCTTTCTTT.

The chain joins TRBV2 to TRBJ2-1, with 11 nucleotides matching TRBD2. V trimming: 6 bases; J trimming: 8 bases; junction bases outside the gene matches: 9. Germline CDR1 and CDR2: SNHLY and FYNNEI. The CDR3 runs 15 residues. As DNA, the CDR3 is TGTGCCAGCAGGAAACTAGCGGGAGTCAGCGATGAGCAGTTCTTC. It specifies CASRKLAGVSDEQFF.

The CDR3 nucleotides are TGTGCCAGCAGCCATGCGGGTCAGCCCCAGCATTTT. This translates into CASSHAGQPQHF. V is TRBV7-2 and J is TRBJ1-5; the D is unclear. The CDR3 spans 12 residues. Trimming removed 5 bases at V and 6 bases at J, with 8 bases between. Germline lookup yields CDR1 SGHTA and CDR2 FQGNSA.

The chain recombines TRBV30 with TRBJ2-7; weak D call: TRBD1 (5 bases). This CDR3 is 14 amino acids long. V shed 1 base and J shed 1 base, with 11 bases lying between them. CDR1 and CDR2 (germline): GTSNPN, SVGIG (reference sequence). The CDR3 region has the DNA TGTGCCTGGAGTGCCGACAGCGCATCCTACGAGCAGTACTTC. Translated: CAWSADSASYEQYF.

In this sample, this clone turned up a few times. The chain is built from TRBV4-1 and TRBJ2-7; TRBD1 agrees at 10 bases. Per germline, CDR1 MGHRA and CDR2 YSYEKL. V lost 4 bases to trimming and J lost 5 bases; unmatched junction nucleotides: 5. The CDR3 length is 14 residues. CDR3 sequence reads: CASSRETGGHEQYF. The CDR3 nucleotides are TGCGCCAGCAGCCGAGAGACAGGGGGCCACGAGCAGTACTTC.

The chain combines TRBV27 with TRBJ1-6; tentative D call: TRBD1 (6 bases). Germline lookup yields CDR1 MNHEY and CDR2 SMNVEV (reference sequence). CDR3 size: 16 residues. With 5 bases removed from V and 11 bases from J, the gap between germline ends came to 22 bases. For the CDR3, the DNA is TGTGCCAGCAGTCCCCCGGGACACCTTAATTCACCACCCCTCCACTTT. Translating it yields CASSPPGHLNSPPLHF.

CDR3 amino acids: CSARTGENTEAFF. The CDR3 DNA follows: TGCAGCGCCCGGACAGGGGAGAACACTGAAGCTTTCTTT. The J gene is TRBJ1-1, the V gene TRBV29-1; 9 bases fit TRBD1. V was pared by 7 bases and J by 1 base, with 4 bases of the junction left unmatched. CDR1 and CDR2 from the germline V gene are SQVTM and ANQGSEA. The CDR3 has 13 residues.

This clone was found a few times. The gene calls are TRBV29-1 and TRBJ2-7, with a tentative D call TRBD2 (5 bases). The CDR3 has 12 amino acids. V shed 2 bases and J shed 3 bases, with 8 bases lying between them. Looked up from germline, CDR1 is SQVTM and CDR2 is ANQGSEA. This CDR3 reads CSVERESYEQYF. CDR3 nucleotide sequence: TGCAGCGTTGAAAGGGAGAGCTACGAGCAGTACTTC.

V is TRBV4-3 and J is TRBJ1-4, with 9 bases that match TRBD1. The CDR3 is made up of 16 amino acids. V gave up 3 bases and J gave up 0 bases; unmatched junction bases: 2. From germline, CDR1 is LGHNA and CDR2 YSLEER. The chain's CDR3 is CASSHGTGSTNEKLFF. In nucleotides, the CDR3 is TGCGCCAGCAGCCACGGGACAGGGTCAACTAATGAAAAACTGTTTTTT.

This chain connects TRBV5-1 to TRBJ1-2, with 7 positions matching TRBD1. The germline V gene has CDR1 SGHRS and CDR2 YFSETQ. The CDR3 covers 14 residues. J was trimmed by 3 bases and V by 1 base; bases with no gene match: 3. CDR3 loop: CASSLYDRDYGYTF. The DNA for the CDR3 is TGCGCCAGCAGCTTGTACGACAGGGACTATGGCTACACCTTC. The full variable domain, its missing parts supplied by reference TRBV5-1 and TRBJ1-2, is KAGVTQTPRYLIKTRGQQVTLSCSPISGHRSVSWYQQTPGQGLQFLFEYFSETQRNKGNFPGRFSGRQFSNSRSEMNVSTLELGDSALYLCASSLYDRDYGYTFGSGTRLTVV.

Only a few counts were recorded for this clone. This rearrangement joins TRBV29-1 to TRBJ1-2; TRBD1 aligns across 8 bases. Germline V CDR1 and CDR2: SQVTM, ANQGSEA. V lost 6 bases to trimming and J lost 8 bases; unmatched junction nucleotides: 14. This CDR3 has 14 residues. CDR3 nucleotide sequence: TGCAGCGTGTACCTCCCGGCCCGGGACAGGGGCTACACCTTC. It translates to CSVYLPARDRGYTF.